The 21 T cell receptor beta chains in this list originate from one sample, sequenced in a study of blood T cells in healthy people across ages. Sample-barcoded 5' priming and a J-beta primer mix drove a second PCR of about 6 to 12 cycles. TCRdb fed the 5' RACE reads into MiXCR, producing one record per CDR3 protein. The table lists approximately 1,100,000 distinct CDR3 sequences, 40% to 55% of them singletons. What was sequenced was blood. The receptors shown here come from a woman aged 60-75 years in good health.

This clonotype turned up a few times. V gene TRBV6-6 combines with J gene TRBJ2-1; D unresolved. V was clipped by 11 bases and J by 6 bases, with 14 bases between them. CDR1 is MNHNY, CDR2 SVGAGI, per germline (reference sequence). This CDR3 has 12 amino acids. The CDR3 bases are TGTGCCGCCCGCACACTACTCAATGAGCAGTTCTTC. It codes for CAARTLLNEQFF.

The chain recombines TRBV5-6 with TRBJ2-5; a possible D gene is TRBD2 (5 bases). Trimming left V 4 bases short and J 3 bases short, with 16 bases between. CDR1 and CDR2 from the germline V gene are SGHDT and YYEEEE. CDR3 length: 15 residues. CDR3 amino acids: CASSVAGILKETQYF. The CDR3 DNA sequence: TGTGCCAGCAGCGTCGCCGGGATCCTAAAAGAGACCCAGTACTTC.

Ten or more counts support this clonotype. This may be a read error: a much more frequent sequence differs by one nucleotide. The CDR3 DNA is TGTGCCAGCAGACAGACAGGGAGGTCTTATAATTCACCCCCCCACTTT. Translated, it gives CASRQTGRSYNSPPHF. This chain connects TRBV7-2 to TRBJ1-6; 7 nucleotides align to TRBD1. The CDR3 loop spans 16 amino acids. Germline CDR1 reads SGHTA; CDR2 reads FQGNSA. Full variable domain (outside the CDR3, taken from reference TRBV7-2 and TRBJ1-6): GAGVSQSPSNKVTEKGKDVELRCDPISGHTALYWYRQSLGQGLEFLIYFQGNSAPDKSGLPSDRFSAERTGGSVSTLTIQRTQQEDSAVYLCASRQTGRSYNSPPHFGNGTRLTVT.

This clonotype was seen a handful of times. The chain joins TRBV6-1 to TRBJ2-6; the D is unclear. Germline lookup yields CDR1 MNHNS and CDR2 SASEGT. The CDR3 runs 18 residues. Trimming took 6 bases from V and 0 from J, leaving 18 bases between them. CDR3: CASSRAVSLSSGANVLTF. The CDR3 DNA reads TGTGCCAGCAGCCGGGCGGTCAGTCTTAGCTCTGGGGCCAACGTCCTGACTTTC.

The table lists this clonotype with a few counts. A much bigger clone sits one base away, suggesting this may be a read error. The chain couples TRBV7-8 to TRBJ2-4; D perhaps matches TRBD2 (5 bases). Looked up from germline, CDR1 is SGHVS and CDR2 is FQNEAQ. Trimming cost V 5 bases and J 13 bases, with 21 bases left between them. This CDR3 is built from 14 residues. The CDR3 nucleotides read TGTGCCAGCAGCCCTAGCAACGCCTACAATGAGCAGTACTTC. This codes for CASSPSNAYNEQYF.

The J gene is TRBJ1-2, the V gene TRBV7-9; TRBD1 matches at 10 bases. CDR3 size: 15 residues. The V segment lost 5 bases and the J segment 5 bases; nucleotides outside the gene matches: 8. Germline CDR1 and CDR2: SEHNR and FQNEAQ (reference sequence). CDR3 amino acids: CASSLGTGEGYGYTF. The CDR3 DNA follows: TGTGCCAGCAGCCTGGGGACAGGGGAAGGATATGGCTACACCTTC. Looking up the rest from reference TRBV7-9 and TRBJ1-2 gives the full variable domain: DTGVSQNPRHKITKRGQNVTFRCDPISEHNRLYWYRQTLGQGPEFLTYFQNEAQLEKSRLLSDRFSAERPKGSFSTLEIQRTEQGDSAMYLCASSLGTGEGYGYTFGSGTRLTVV.

This clonotype appeared a few times. The CDR3 sequence is CASSLGLAVRANVLTF. In DNA form, the CDR3 reads TGTGCCAGCAGCCTGGGACTAGCGGTTCGGGCCAACGTCCTGACTTTC. This rearrangement joins TRBV7-9 to TRBJ2-6, with 11 bases identical to TRBD2. The J segment lost 5 bases and the V segment lost 5 bases, leaving 5 bases of the junction unmatched. The CDR3 runs 16 residues. Germline loops: CDR1 SEHNR, CDR2 FQNEAQ (reference sequence).

The chain has TRBV6-6 and TRBJ2-3; a possible D gene is TRBD2 (6 bases). CDR1 MNHNY and CDR2 SVGAGI come from the germline V gene (reference sequence). This CDR3 comprises 15 residues. With 8 bases removed from V and 1 base from J, the gap between germline ends came to 16 bases. CDR3 nucleotides: TGTGCCAGCCTCAGGTCAGCGGGCGGCACAGATACGCAGTATTTT. Its protein is CASLRSAGGTDTQYF.

The V and J genes are TRBV14 and TRBJ2-2; 7 bases fit TRBD2. The CDR3 sequence is 16 residues long. V shed 1 base and J 5 bases; nucleotides not matched to a gene: 7. The germline CDR1 and CDR2 sequences are SGHDN and FVKESK. The chain's CDR3 is CASSQGLARGTGELFF. CDR3 in DNA: TGTGCCAGCAGCCAAGGACTAGCCCGAGGAACCGGGGAGCTGTTTTTT.

There are a few counts of this clonotype. This chain links TRBV20-1 with TRBJ2-4; 8 nucleotides agree with TRBD2. V shed 1 base, J shed 1 base, and the junction held 6 bases outside the gene matches. The CDR3 covers 16 residues. Germline loops: CDR1 DFQATT, CDR2 SNEGSKA (reference sequence). CDR3 loop: CSARAGTSSAKNIQYF. CDR3 DNA: TGCAGTGCTAGAGCTGGGACTAGTAGCGCCAAAAACATTCAGTACTTC.

The CDR3 spells CASSSGLPGANVLTF. In DNA form, the CDR3 reads TGTGCCAGCAGTTCAGGACTACCTGGGGCCAACGTCCTGACTTTC. This sequence joins TRBV27 and TRBJ2-6, with D perhaps TRBD2 (6 bases). This CDR3 has 15 amino acids. Trimming left V 4 bases short and J 2 bases short, with 9 bases between. Germline loops: CDR1 MNHEY, CDR2 SMNVEV (reference sequence).

This clonotype was detected a few times. This chain links TRBV29-1 with TRBJ2-7, with a possible D match to TRBD2 (6 bases). The germline V and J ends were trimmed by 7 bases and 0 bases, with 16 bases remaining between them. CDR1 is SQVTM and CDR2 is ANQGSEA in the germline V gene. The CDR3 covers 14 residues. The chain's CDR3 is CSAQSGLHSYEQYF. The CDR3 DNA reads TGCAGCGCTCAATCGGGACTTCACTCCTACGAGCAGTACTTC.

V usage is TRBV20-1 and J usage is TRBJ1-2, with 10 nucleotides matching TRBD1. The CDR3 extends over 16 amino acids. Germline CDR1 is DFQATT and CDR2 is SNEGSKA (reference sequence). V shed 7 bases and J 5 bases; nucleotides not matched to a gene: 16. Written as DNA, the CDR3 is TGCAGTGTCGCATTAACCGGGACAGGGGTTGATTATGGCTACACCTTC. It specifies CSVALTGTGVDYGYTF.

The chain uses TRBV29-1 and TRBJ2-1, with D possibly matching TRBD1 (5 bases). V lost 2 bases, J lost 5 bases, and 7 bases lay in between. CDR1 and CDR2 (germline): SQVTM, ANQGSEA. This CDR3 region has 12 residues. In nucleotides, the CDR3 is TGCAGCGTTGAAAAAGGGGACAATGAGCAGTTCTTC. It specifies CSVEKGDNEQFF.

The chain recombines TRBV5-1 with TRBJ2-6, with a tentative D call TRBD1 (5 bases). This CDR3 contains 17 residues. CDR1 is SGHRS and CDR2 is YFSETQ in the germline V gene. The ends were cut back, 0 bases at V and 0 bases at J, with 10 bases in the middle. CDR3 loop: CASSLVPQGSGANVLTF. The CDR3 DNA sequence: TGCGCCAGCAGCTTGGTCCCCCAGGGCTCTGGGGCCAACGTCCTGACTTTC. Filled out from reference TRBV5-1 and TRBJ2-6, the complete variable domain reads KAGVTQTPRYLIKTRGQQVTLSCSPISGHRSVSWYQQTPGQGLQFLFEYFSETQRNKGNFPGRFSGRQFSNSRSEMNVSTLELGDSALYLCASSLVPQGSGANVLTFGAGSRLTVL.

Turning to this clonotype: With a much larger clone just one base away, this may be a read error. This chain uses TRBV29-1 with TRBJ2-5; D might be TRBD1 or TRBD2, each matching 5 bases. From germline, CDR1 is SQVTM and CDR2 ANQGSEA. The CDR3 has 11 amino acids. CDR3 residues: CSVEEGDRWFF. The CDR3 nucleotides are TGCAGCGTTGAAGAGGGGGACCGCTGGTTCTTC.

This clonotype was observed a few times. The chain is built from TRBV7-2 and TRBJ2-7; 7 bases are shared with TRBD1. CDR3 length: 12 residues. Looked up from germline, CDR1 is SGHTA and CDR2 is FQGNSA. J was trimmed by 9 bases and V by 5 bases; bases with no gene match: 7. The CDR3 spells CASSPGQVRQYF. The CDR3 bases are TGTGCCAGCAGCCCCGGACAGGTTCGGCAGTACTTC.

The chain links TRBV28 to TRBJ2-7; perhaps TRBD1 as D (5 bases). V shed 1 base and J shed 0 bases, with 10 bases lying between them. The CDR3 runs 15 residues. Germline assignment: CDR1 MDHEN and CDR2 SYDVKM. Here the CDR3 DNA reads TGTGCCAGCAGTTTATCATGGGGCAGCTCCTACGAGCAGTACTTC. Translating it yields CASSLSWGSSYEQYF.

J is TRBJ2-3 and V is TRBV29-1; 15 bases align to TRBD2. Germline loops: CDR1 SQVTM, CDR2 ANQGSEA. The CDR3 has 15 amino acids. The CDR3 DNA is TGCGGCGCAGGACTAGCGGGAGGGGGGACAGATACGCAGTATTTT. Translated, it gives CGAGLAGGGTDTQYF.

The chain joins TRBV3-1 to TRBJ1-5; unclear D gene. The CDR3 has 15 amino acids. Between the trimmed V and J ends, which lost 0 bases and 0 bases, there was a span of 6 bases. Germline CDR1 reads LGHDT; CDR2 reads YNNKEL (reference sequence). The CDR3 is CASSQEGYSNQPQHF. The DNA of the CDR3 is TGTGCCAGCAGCCAAGAAGGGTATAGCAATCAGCCCCAGCATTTT.

The V call is TRBV20-1, the J call TRBJ2-3; TRBD1 or TRBD2 may be the D gene (5 bases each). Germline V gives CDR1 DFQATT, CDR2 SNEGSKA (reference sequence). CDR3 length: 14 residues. V shed 3 bases and J shed 4 bases, with 14 bases lying between them. CDR3 loop: CSASGGERADTQYF. The CDR3 region has the DNA TGCAGTGCTAGTGGGGGAGAGAGAGCAGATACGCAGTATTTT.